A single sample gave rise to the 12 T cell receptor beta chains below, sequenced in a study of control samples from healthy donors and cancer patients. The protocol was immunoSEQ multiplex PCR, while the TCRdb copy is restricted to in-frame clones and leaves out a portion. The sample consists of almost 85,000 clones, about 94% of them appearing once. Sample: blood. The receptors were gathered from a woman aged 18-29 years in good health.

CDR3 coding DNA: TGTGCCACAACCGAGGTATTGAGCTCCTATAATTCACCCCTCCACTTT. Encoded protein: CATTEVLSSYNSPLHF. The V gene is TRBV10-3, the J gene TRBJ1-6; D call uncertain. With 10 bases removed from V and 0 bases from J, the gap between germline ends came to 16 bases. Per the germline V gene, CDR1 is ENHRY and CDR2 is SYGVKD. This CDR3 has 16 amino acids.

The chain employs TRBV28 and TRBJ1-4; TRBD1 matches 7 bases. Unmatched junction bases numbered 3, after V lost 8 bases and J lost 3 bases. Germline CDR1 and CDR2: MDHEN and SYDVKM. The CDR3 is 13 residues long. The CDR3 DNA reads as TGTGCCAGCCTCGGGACAGCTAATGAAAAACTGTTTTTT. Its protein product is CASLGTANEKLFF.

The gene calls are TRBV9 and TRBJ2-7; TRBD2 aligns across 9 bases. The CDR3 is made up of 17 amino acids. Germline V gene data show CDR1 as SGDLS and CDR2 as YYNGEE. Unmatched junction bases numbered 12, after V lost 3 bases and J lost 2 bases. CDR3 amino acids: CASSANPWGGGAYEQYF. CDR3 nucleotides: TGTGCCAGCAGCGCGAACCCGTGGGGCGGGGGGGCCTACGAGCAGTACTTC.

In DNA form, the CDR3 reads TGTGCCAGCAGTTTATGGAACTACGAGCAGTACTTC. Residues: CASSLWNYEQYF. The chain links TRBV12-3 or TRBV12-4 to TRBJ2-7, with no clear D. With 2 bases removed from V and 3 bases from J, the gap between germline ends came to 5 bases. The CDR3 totals 12 residues.

The genes are TRBV27 and TRBJ1-5; 8 positions match TRBD1. The CDR3 is 15 amino acids. With V trimmed by 5 bases and J by 0 bases, 3 bases remained unmatched. CDR1 is MNHEY and CDR2 is SMNVEV in the germline V gene (reference sequence). The CDR3 bases are TGTGCCAGCAGTCATGGACAGGGTAGCAATCAGCCCCAGCATTTT. It encodes CASSHGQGSNQPQHF.

The CDR3 DNA reads TGTGCCAGCAGCCATCGACAGCCAACGGAGGGGGCTTTCTTT. This gives the protein CASSHRQPTEGAFF. The genes are TRBV2 and TRBJ1-1, with D perhaps matching TRBD1 (5 bases). V was cut by 6 bases and J by 11 bases, with 22 bases left in between. Germline-derived CDR1 and CDR2 are SNHLY and FYNNEI. CDR3 size: 14 residues.

The chain has TRBV7-9 and TRBJ1-1, with 12 bases aligning to TRBD1. Trimming cost V 0 bases and J 1 base; bases outside gene matches: 3. The CDR3 covers 17 residues. The V gene's germline CDR1 is SEHNR and CDR2 FQNEAQ (reference sequence). The CDR3 DNA sequence: TGTGCCAGCAGCTTAGCGGGACAGGGGGCAAGGAACACTGAAGCTTTCTTT. Encoded protein: CASSLAGQGARNTEAFF.

The chain joins TRBV6-2 or TRBV6-3 to TRBJ2-3; perhaps TRBD2 as D (5 bases). V lost 0 bases and J lost 7, with 11 bases in between. This CDR3 region has 14 residues. CDR1 and CDR2 from the germline V gene are MNHEY and SVGEGT. The CDR3 protein is CASSYSTLAYTQYF. In DNA form, the CDR3 reads TGTGCCAGCAGTTACTCGACGCTAGCTTATACGCAGTATTTT.

The rearrangement links TRBV24-1 to TRBJ1-2; D ambiguous. The V end lost 7 bases, the J end lost 2 bases, and 16 bases lay between the germline ends. The CDR3 is 15 amino acids. CDR1 and CDR2 (germline): KGHDR, SFDVKD. The DNA of the CDR3 is TGTGCCACCAGCAATGAGGGAGAGCCGAACTATGGCTACACCTTC. It translates to CATSNEGEPNYGYTF.

V usage is TRBV13 and J usage is TRBJ2-1; no reliable D call. Germline CDR1 and CDR2: PRHDT and FYEKMQ (reference sequence). The CDR3 totals 12 residues. V gave up 3 bases and J gave up 9 bases, with 9 bases separating them. In DNA, the CDR3 is TGTGCCAGCAGCTTTACCAGGCCTGAGCAGTTCTTC. Translated: CASSFTRPEQFF.

The chain recombines TRBV2 with TRBJ2-3; no reliable D call. The germline V gene has CDR1 SNHLY and CDR2 FYNNEI. CDR3 length: 14 residues. Trimming removed 8 bases from V and 3 bases from J, with 15 bases in between. CDR3 protein: CASWAAALTDTQYF. As DNA, the CDR3 is TGTGCCAGCTGGGCAGCCGCCTTAACAGATACGCAGTATTTT. The whole variable domain, filled in from reference TRBV2 and TRBJ2-3, reads EPEVTQTPSHQVTQMGQEVILRCVPISNHLYFYWYRQILGQKVEFLVSFYNNEISEKSEIFDDQFSVERPDGSNFTLKIRSTKLEDSAMYFCASWAAALTDTQYFGPGTRLTVL.

The J gene is TRBJ2-1, the V gene TRBV6-2 or TRBV6-3, with D possibly being TRBD2 (7 bases). The CDR3 contains 18 residues. Trimming took 1 base from V and 7 from J, leaving 23 bases between them. The germline gives CDR1 MNHEY, CDR2 SVGEGT. The CDR3 DNA follows: TGTGCCAGCAGTTACTGGGGGGGAGGGGGTTTGTGGACGAATGAGCAGTTCTTC. This codes for CASSYWGGGGLWTNEQFF.